This T cell receptor (beta chain) was sequenced during a study of control samples from healthy donors and cancer patients. Sequencing used immunoSEQ multiplex PCR; TCRdb keeps in-frame clones, though not all of them. The top ten hold about 1.3% of the sample, which has 70,000 to 95,000 clones, 90% to 95% seen once. Per germline, CDR1 SNHLY and CDR2 FYNNEI. This CDR3 contains 17 residues. V was shortened by 5 bases and J by 2 bases, with 20 bases between the two germline ends. This receptor was obtained from a woman between 35 and 50 years old with lung cancer. The chain couples TRBV2 to TRBJ2-3; D call uncertain. The sequenced sample was PBMCs. The CDR3 region is CASSLLGFGSDTDTQYF. As DNA, the CDR3 is TGTGCCAGCAGTCTCTTAGGGTTTGGTTCTGACACAGATACGCAGTATTTT. Using reference TRBV2 and TRBJ2-3 for the parts outside the CDR3, the full variable domain is EPEVTQTPSHQVTQMGQEVILRCVPISNHLYFYWYRQILGQKVEFLVSFYNNEISEKSEIFDDQFSVERPDGSNFTLKIRSTKLEDSAMYFCASSLLGFGSDTDTQYFGPGTRLTVL.